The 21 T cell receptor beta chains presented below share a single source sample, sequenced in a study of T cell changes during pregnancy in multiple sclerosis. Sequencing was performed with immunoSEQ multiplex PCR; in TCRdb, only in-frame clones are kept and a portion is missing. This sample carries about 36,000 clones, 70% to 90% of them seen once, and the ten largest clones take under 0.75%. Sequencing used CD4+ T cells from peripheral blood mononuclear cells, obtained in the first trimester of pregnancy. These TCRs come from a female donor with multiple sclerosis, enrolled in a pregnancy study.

CDR3 DNA: TGCGCCAGCAGCTTGGACGCTAGCGGAACCTACGAGCAGTACTTC. Its protein product is CASSLDASGTYEQYF. The chain is built from TRBV5-1 and TRBJ2-7; TRBD2 matches 7 bases. The V gene end was trimmed by 0 bases and the J gene end by 2 bases; junction bases not matched to a gene: 5. The CDR3 has 15 residues. Germline assignment: CDR1 SGHRS and CDR2 YFSETQ.

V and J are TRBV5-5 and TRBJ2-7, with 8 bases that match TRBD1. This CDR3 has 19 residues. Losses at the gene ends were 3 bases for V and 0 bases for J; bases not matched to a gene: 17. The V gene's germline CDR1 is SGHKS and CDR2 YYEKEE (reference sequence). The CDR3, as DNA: TGTGCCAGCAGCTGGCGGGCCAAGACAGGGGAACGGAGCTCCTACGAGCAGTACTTC. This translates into CASSWRAKTGERSSYEQYF.

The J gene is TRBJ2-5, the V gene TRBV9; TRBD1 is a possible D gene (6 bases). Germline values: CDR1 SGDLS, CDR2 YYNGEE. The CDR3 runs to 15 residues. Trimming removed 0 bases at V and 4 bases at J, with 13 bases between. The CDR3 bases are TGTGCCAGCAGCGTAGTTTCAGGGGCCAGAGAGACCCAGTACTTC. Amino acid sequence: CASSVVSGARETQYF.

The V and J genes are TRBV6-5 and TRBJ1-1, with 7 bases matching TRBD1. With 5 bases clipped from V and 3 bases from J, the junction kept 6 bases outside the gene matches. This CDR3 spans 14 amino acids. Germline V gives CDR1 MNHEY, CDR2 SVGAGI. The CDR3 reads CASSRQGMDTEAFF. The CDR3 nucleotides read TGTGCCAGCAGTCGACAGGGAATGGACACTGAAGCTTTCTTT.

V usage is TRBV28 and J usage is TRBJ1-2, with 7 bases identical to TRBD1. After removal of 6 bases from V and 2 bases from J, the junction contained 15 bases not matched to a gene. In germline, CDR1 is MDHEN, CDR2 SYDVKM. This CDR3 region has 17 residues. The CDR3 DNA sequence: TGTGCCAGCAGCCCACCCCTGACCGGGACAGTAAACTATGGCTACACCTTC. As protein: CASSPPLTGTVNYGYTF.

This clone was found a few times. The CDR3, as DNA: TGTGCCACCCCCCCCGACAGGGGGCACGAGCAGTACTTC. Protein product: CATPPDRGHEQYF. The chain links TRBV25-1 to TRBJ2-7, with 10 bases identical to TRBD1. V lost 10 bases, J lost 5 bases, and 8 bases stayed unmatched. The CDR3 is 13 residues long. Looked up from germline, CDR1 is MGHDK and CDR2 is SYGVNS.

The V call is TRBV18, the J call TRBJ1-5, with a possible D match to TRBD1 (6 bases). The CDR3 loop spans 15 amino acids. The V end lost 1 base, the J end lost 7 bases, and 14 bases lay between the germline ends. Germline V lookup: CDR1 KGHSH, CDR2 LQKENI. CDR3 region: CASSPQGGAEQPQHF. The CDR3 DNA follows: TGTGCCAGCTCACCACAAGGGGGAGCCGAACAGCCCCAGCATTTT.

This chain's CDR3 is CAISGVNTGELFF. The CDR3 DNA follows: TGTGCCATCAGTGGCGTAAACACCGGGGAGCTGTTTTTT. This chain connects TRBV10-3 to TRBJ2-2; no firm D call. The CDR3 has 13 residues. Trimming removed 4 bases from V and 2 bases from J, with 5 bases in between. Germline assignment: CDR1 ENHRY and CDR2 SYGVKD.

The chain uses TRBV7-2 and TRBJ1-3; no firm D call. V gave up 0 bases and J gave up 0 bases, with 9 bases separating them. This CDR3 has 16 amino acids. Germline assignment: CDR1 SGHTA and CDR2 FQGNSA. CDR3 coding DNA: TGTGCCAGCAGCTTAGCTGAACAGAGCTCTGGAAACACCATATATTTT. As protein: CASSLAEQSSGNTIYF.

CDR3 protein: CASRPLARDTQYF. CDR3 DNA: TGTGCCAGCAGACCCTTAGCGAGAGATACGCAGTATTTT. The rearrangement uses TRBV6-5 and TRBJ2-3; maybe TRBD2 (5 bases). Germline loops: CDR1 MNHEY, CDR2 SVGAGI. The V end was cut by 6 bases, the J end by 5 bases, with 12 bases between. The CDR3 extends over 13 amino acids.

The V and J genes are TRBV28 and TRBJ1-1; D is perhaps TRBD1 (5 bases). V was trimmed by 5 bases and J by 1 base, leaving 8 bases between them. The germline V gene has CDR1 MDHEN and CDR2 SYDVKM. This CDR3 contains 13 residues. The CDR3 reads CASSRTGNTEAFF. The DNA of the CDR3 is TGTGCCAGCAGTCGAACAGGGAACACTGAAGCTTTCTTT.

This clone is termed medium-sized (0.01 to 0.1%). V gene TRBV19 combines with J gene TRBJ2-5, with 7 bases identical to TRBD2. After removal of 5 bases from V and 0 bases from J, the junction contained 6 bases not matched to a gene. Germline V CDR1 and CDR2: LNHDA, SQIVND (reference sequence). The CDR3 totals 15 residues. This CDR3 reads CASSPGSGYQETQYF. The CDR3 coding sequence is TGTGCCAGTAGTCCCGGTAGCGGGTACCAAGAGACCCAGTACTTC. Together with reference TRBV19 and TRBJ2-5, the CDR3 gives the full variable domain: DGGITQSPKYLFRKEGQNVTLSCEQNLNHDAMYWYRQDPGQGLRLIYYSQIVNDFQKGDIAEGYSVSREKKESFPLTVTSAQKNPTAFYLCASSPGSGYQETQYFGPGTRLLVL.

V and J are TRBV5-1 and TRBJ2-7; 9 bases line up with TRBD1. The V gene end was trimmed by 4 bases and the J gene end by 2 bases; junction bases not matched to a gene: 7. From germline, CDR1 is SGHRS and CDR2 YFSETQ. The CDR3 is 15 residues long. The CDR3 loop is CASSQGQGGTYEQYF. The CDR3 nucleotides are TGCGCCAGCAGCCAGGGACAGGGAGGGACCTACGAGCAGTACTTC. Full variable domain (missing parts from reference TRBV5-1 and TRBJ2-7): KAGVTQTPRYLIKTRGQQVTLSCSPISGHRSVSWYQQTPGQGLQFLFEYFSETQRNKGNFPGRFSGRQFSNSRSEMNVSTLELGDSALYLCASSQGQGGTYEQYFGPGTRLTVT.

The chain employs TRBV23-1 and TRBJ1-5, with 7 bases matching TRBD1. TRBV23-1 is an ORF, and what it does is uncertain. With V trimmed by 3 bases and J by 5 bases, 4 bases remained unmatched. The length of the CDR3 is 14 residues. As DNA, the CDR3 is TGCGCCAGCAGTCAGGGTACAGGGGATCAGCCCCAGCATTTT. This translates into CASSQGTGDQPQHF.

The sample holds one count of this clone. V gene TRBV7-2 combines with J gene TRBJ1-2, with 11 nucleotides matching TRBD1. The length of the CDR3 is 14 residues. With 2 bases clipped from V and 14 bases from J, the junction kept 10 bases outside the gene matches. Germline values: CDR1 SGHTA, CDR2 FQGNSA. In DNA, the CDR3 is TGTGCCAGCAGCTTATCCTTAGGGGACAGGGGGGATACCTTC. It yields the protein CASSLSLGDRGDTF. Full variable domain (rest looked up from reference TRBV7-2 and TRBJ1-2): GAGVSQSPSNKVTEKGKDVELRCDPISGHTALYWYRQSLGQGLEFLIYFQGNSAPDKSGLPSDRFSAERTGGSVSTLTIQRTQQEDSAVYLCASSLSLGDRGDTFGSGTRLTVV.

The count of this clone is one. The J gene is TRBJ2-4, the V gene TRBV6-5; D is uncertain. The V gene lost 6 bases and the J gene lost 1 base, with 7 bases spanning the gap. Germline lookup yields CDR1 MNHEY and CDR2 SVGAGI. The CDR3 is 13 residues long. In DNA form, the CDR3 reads TGTGCCAGCAGCCGAGGCGCCAAAAACATTCAGTACTTC. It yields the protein CASSRGAKNIQYF.

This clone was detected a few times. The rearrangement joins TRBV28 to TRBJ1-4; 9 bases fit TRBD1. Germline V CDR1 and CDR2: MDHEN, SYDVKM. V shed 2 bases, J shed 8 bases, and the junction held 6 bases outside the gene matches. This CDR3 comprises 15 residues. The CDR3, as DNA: TGTGCCAGCAGTTTAGGGGGGACAGGGAGAGAAAAACTGTTTTTT. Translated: CASSLGGTGREKLFF.

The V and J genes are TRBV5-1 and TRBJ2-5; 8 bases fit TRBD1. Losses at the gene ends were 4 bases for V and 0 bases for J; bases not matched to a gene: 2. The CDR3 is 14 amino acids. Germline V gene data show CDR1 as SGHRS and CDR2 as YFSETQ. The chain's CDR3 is CASSQGQDQETQYF. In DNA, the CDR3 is TGCGCCAGCAGCCAGGGACAGGACCAAGAGACCCAGTACTTC.

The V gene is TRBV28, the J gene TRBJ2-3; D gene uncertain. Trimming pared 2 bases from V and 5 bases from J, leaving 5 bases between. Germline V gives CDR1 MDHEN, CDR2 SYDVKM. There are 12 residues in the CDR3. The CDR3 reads CASSLPLDTQYF. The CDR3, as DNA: TGTGCCAGCAGTTTACCCCTAGATACGCAGTATTTT. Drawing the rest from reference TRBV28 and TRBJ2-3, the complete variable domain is DVKVTQSSRYLVKRTGEKVFLECVQDMDHENMFWYRQDPGLGLRLIYFSYDVKMKEKGDIPEGYSVSREKKERFSLILESASTNQTSMYLCASSLPLDTQYFGPGTRLTVL.

The CDR3 region has the DNA TGTGCCAGCAGCTTAGGGGCTAGCGACTACAATGAGCAGTTCTTC. Protein product: CASSLGASDYNEQFF. This chain links TRBV7-9 with TRBJ2-1; possibly TRBD2 for D (6 bases). CDR1 SEHNR and CDR2 FQNEAQ come from the germline V gene (reference sequence). V lost 1 base and J lost 3, with 10 bases in between. The CDR3 covers 15 residues.

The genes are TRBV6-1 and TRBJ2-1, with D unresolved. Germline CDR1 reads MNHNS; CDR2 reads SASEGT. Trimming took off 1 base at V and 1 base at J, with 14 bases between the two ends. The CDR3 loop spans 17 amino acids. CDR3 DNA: TGTGCCAGCAGTGAAGGGAATAGCCGGGTGTCCTACAATGAGCAGTTCTTC. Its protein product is CASSEGNSRVSYNEQFF.